This T cell receptor (beta chain) derives from a study of early T cells in non-severe SARS-CoV-2 infection. As for the study in general: Sequenced bulk RNA came from whole blood that was unsorted, and chains were unpaired.

Individual cDNA molecules received unique molecular identifiers during library preparation. TCRdb recomputed calls from the 5' RACE reads with MiXCR, one row per CDR3 protein. The sample lists approximately 64,000 distinct CDR3 sequences, around 20% occurring once. Points from the study as a whole: Matching with VDJdb favored anti-spike CD8 responses (missing private and CD4 specificities).

About this clonotype itself: Its target is unknown.

CDR1 and CDR2 from the germline V gene are LGHDT and YNNKEL (reference sequence). This CDR3 comprises 15 residues. V was pared by 3 bases and J by 2 bases, with 13 bases between. Sequenced material: whole blood, taken at baseline. This clonotype was obtained from an adult who was a healthcare worker with PCR-confirmed SARS-CoV-2 infection or an uninfected control (not recorded which). The V and J genes are TRBV3-1 and TRBJ1-1; D unclear. DNA for the CDR3: TGTGCCAGCAGCCAGGCTATAGGAGAAAACACTGAAGCTTTCTTT. Protein: CASSQAIGENTEAFF.